Included here is one T cell receptor beta chain sequence, with context. Its antigen is unidentified. The record originates from a study of cytomegalovirus exposure and HLA in healthy donors. The study's findings and limits: In vitro data verified a few CMV-associated chains as specific for CMV antigens.

Libraries were prepared by immunoSEQ multiplex PCR; TCRdb keeps only in-frame clonotypes and omits some of them. The data hold about 78,000 clones, with 90% to 96% observed a single time. Sequences were obtained from PBMCs. This TCR came from a man in his late teens or twenties in good health and CMV-seropositive.

CDR3 DNA sequence: TGTGCCAGCAGCCGATCCCAGCGGGAGTACTACGAGCAGTACTTC. As protein: CASSRSQREYYEQYF. The chain is built from TRBV7-2 and TRBJ2-7, with 8 nucleotides matching TRBD2. The germline V gene encodes CDR1 SGHTA and CDR2 FQGNSA. V shed 5 bases and J 3 bases; nucleotides not matched to a gene: 9. The CDR3 is 15 amino acids.